These 19 T cell receptor beta chains were sequenced from one sample in a study of T cells after yellow fever vaccination (dated by TCRdb to between 2019 and 2020). Interpreted using the paper, the treatment or condition label stands for: live attenuated yellow fever vaccine strain. Receptor libraries were prepared by 5' RACE. Sequencing was carried out with an Illumina NovaSeq 6000. Using fastp at Q25 and MiXCR, TCRdb reprocessed the public reads and kept productive beta chains. Rows with one shared CDR3 protein collapse into an entry with the most common genes and DNA. The sample table holds hundreds of thousands of distinct CDR3 sequences, of which 9.5% to 15% were seen once. The top ten clonotypes cover more than 3% of the sample. Sample: CD4+ T cells sorted from PBMCs, taken 15 days after the yellow fever booster vaccination. Receptors originate from a young man who received the YFV17D yellow fever vaccine.

The sample holds a few counts of this clonotype. This chain connects TRBV27 to TRBJ2-3; D is unresolved. Per germline, CDR1 MNHEY and CDR2 SMNVEV (reference sequence). The ends were cut back, 0 bases at V and 0 bases at J, with 7 bases in the middle. This CDR3 has 15 amino acids. CDR3 coding DNA: TGTGCCAGCAGTTTATCGCGGACCAGCACAGATACGCAGTATTTT. Protein: CASSLSRTSTDTQYF.

The sample holds a few counts of this clonotype. This rearrangement joins TRBV12-3 or TRBV12-4 to TRBJ2-1; D is uncertain. Deletions cut 2 bases from V and 8 bases from J, with 16 bases between. This CDR3 has 15 residues. CDR3 nucleotides: TGTGCCAGCAGTTTATTAATACCGGAAGGCTATGAGCAGTTCTTC. As protein: CASSLLIPEGYEQFF.

This clonotype was counted only a few times. The rearrangement links TRBV3-1 to TRBJ1-4; D unclear. This CDR3 comprises 13 residues. Deletions cut 1 base from V and 8 bases from J, with 8 bases between. The germline V gene encodes CDR1 LGHDT and CDR2 YNNKEL (reference sequence). The DNA for the CDR3 is TGTGCCAGCAGCCAAGCCGCCCAAGAAAAACTGTTTTTT. It is translated as CASSQAAQEKLFF. Supplemented by reference TRBV3-1 and TRBJ1-4, the full variable domain reads DTAVSQTPKYLVTQMGNDKSIKCEQNLGHDTMYWYKQDSKKFLKIMFSYNNKELIINETVPNRFSPKSPDKAHLNLHINSLELGDSAVYFCASSQAAQEKLFFGSGTQLSVL.

This rearrangement joins TRBV20-1 to TRBJ2-7; D is possibly TRBD2 (6 bases). The CDR3 spans 17 residues. Germline-derived CDR1 and CDR2 are DFQATT and SNEGSKA (reference sequence). The V and J ends lost 8 bases and 0 bases respectively, with 26 bases between them. DNA of the CDR3: TGCAGTACCCGACTTGGCGGGATGCTTTACGCCTCCTACGAGCAGTACTTC. Its protein is CSTRLGGMLYASYEQYF.

V is TRBV7-2 and J is TRBJ1-1; 10 bases are a match to TRBD1. With V trimmed by 4 bases and J by 3 bases, 8 bases remained unmatched. CDR3 length equals 16 residues. Germline CDR1 and CDR2: SGHTA and FQGNSA. CDR3 in DNA: TGTGCCAGCAGCTGGGGACAGGGGTTTTTGTACACTGAAGCTTTCTTT. Protein sequence: CASSWGQGFLYTEAFF.

This chain joins TRBV25-1 and TRBJ1-2, with 9 bases matching TRBD1. Germline trimming cut 5 bases from V and 3 bases from J; bases unmatched to any gene: 7. The CDR3 sequence is 15 residues long. Germline V gene lookup returns CDR1 MGHDK and CDR2 SYGVNS. CDR3 protein: CASSRTGAEDYGYTF. The CDR3 DNA sequence: TGTGCCAGCAGTAGGACAGGGGCGGAGGACTATGGCTACACCTTC.

This clonotype appeared a few times. V and J are TRBV7-9 and TRBJ2-5; D gene unclear. The CDR3 has 12 amino acids. Germline V CDR1 and CDR2: SEHNR, FQNEAQ (reference sequence). V was cut by 6 bases and J by 5 bases, with 10 bases left in between. CDR3 DNA: TGTGCCAGCAGGTCCATGGGGGAGACCCAGTACTTC. It translates to CASRSMGETQYF. Full variable domain (outside the CDR3, taken from reference TRBV7-9 and TRBJ2-5): DTGVSQNPRHKITKRGQNVTFRCDPISEHNRLYWYRQTLGQGPEFLTYFQNEAQLEKSRLLSDRFSAERPKGSFSTLEIQRTEQGDSAMYLCASRSMGETQYFGPGTRLLVL.

There are many counts of this clonotype. The CDR3 spells CASSQELAGSSGANVLTF. The CDR3, as DNA: TGCGCCAGCAGCCAAGAGCTAGCGGGTAGCTCTGGGGCCAACGTCCTGACTTTC. The chain uses TRBV4-3 and TRBJ2-6; 8 bases are a match to TRBD2. CDR1 is LGHNA, CDR2 YSLEER, per germline. V shed 0 bases, J shed 0 bases, and the junction held 4 bases outside the gene matches. There are 18 residues in the CDR3.

J is TRBJ2-3 and V is TRBV2, with D possibly matching TRBD2 (5 bases). CDR1 is SNHLY, CDR2 FYNNEI, per germline. Trimming shortened V by 7 bases and J by 1 base, and 18 bases separated the two germline ends. The length of the CDR3 is 16 residues. CDR3 bases: TGTGCCAGCACCAACCCGCCTAGCATCGGCACAGATACGCAGTATTTT. Protein sequence: CASTNPPSIGTDTQYF.

In this sample, this clonotype turned up a few times. V and J are TRBV29-1 and TRBJ1-1; 7 bases are a match to TRBD1. The germline gives CDR1 SQVTM, CDR2 ANQGSEA. This CDR3 has 13 amino acids. With V trimmed by 5 bases and J by 1 base, 4 bases remained unmatched. CDR3 loop: CSVTGTANTEAFF. DNA for the CDR3: TGCAGCGTTACCGGGACAGCGAACACTGAAGCTTTCTTT.

The chain uses TRBV25-1 and TRBJ1-1, with D maybe TRBD1 (5 bases). The CDR3 is 13 residues long. The germline V gene has CDR1 MGHDK and CDR2 SYGVNS. Trimming took 2 bases from V and 6 from J, leaving 10 bases between them. CDR3 region: CASSEGGSAEAFF. The CDR3 DNA is TGTGCCAGCAGTGAAGGGGGTTCAGCTGAAGCTTTCTTT.

The V call is TRBV24-1, the J call TRBJ2-3; D gene ambiguous. Germline lookup yields CDR1 KGHDR and CDR2 SFDVKD. V was trimmed by 4 bases and J by 6 bases, leaving 10 bases between them. The CDR3 consists of 13 residues. CDR3 amino acids: CATSEGSGDTQYF. The DNA of the CDR3 is TGTGCCACCAGTGAGGGGTCCGGGGATACGCAGTATTTT.

The rearrangement uses TRBV6-2 or TRBV6-3 and TRBJ1-1; 9 bases agree with TRBD1. V lost 7 bases, J lost 5 bases, and 2 bases stayed unmatched. The length of the CDR3 is 12 residues. Germline V lookup: CDR1 MNHEY, CDR2 SVGEGT. As DNA, the CDR3 is TGTGCCAGCAAAGACAGGGGGACTGAAGCTTTCTTT. Its translation: CASKDRGTEAFF.

This clonotype has at least ten counts. V gene TRBV3-1 combines with J gene TRBJ1-2, with a tentative D call TRBD1 (5 bases). This CDR3 contains 12 residues. Trimming removed 1 base at V and 8 bases at J, with 8 bases between. Germline V gene lookup returns CDR1 LGHDT and CDR2 YNNKEL (reference sequence). The CDR3 DNA reads as TGTGCCAGCAGCCAAGGAGGGGAAGGCTACACCTTC. Its translation: CASSQGGEGYTF.

In its sample, this clonotype was seen a few times. The V gene is TRBV12-3 or TRBV12-4, the J gene TRBJ2-7, with 9 bases matching TRBD2. The CDR3 is made up of 14 amino acids. V shed 4 bases, J shed 5 bases, and the junction held 6 bases outside the gene matches. The CDR3 here is CASSSTSGFHEQYF. The CDR3 bases are TGTGCCAGCAGTTCGACTAGCGGTTTCCACGAGCAGTACTTC.

This clonotype was detected only a few times. This chain uses TRBV7-2 with TRBJ2-2; possible D gene TRBD1, 6 bases. The CDR3 contains 17 residues. V was clipped by 5 bases and J by 4 bases, with 20 bases between them. Germline CDR1 and CDR2: SGHTA and FQGNSA. The CDR3 DNA reads TGTGCCAGCAGCCGTCGACAGGCCCCTTGGGGCACCGGGGAGCTGTTTTTT. Its protein product is CASSRRQAPWGTGELFF.

This clonotype occurred a few times. V and J are TRBV5-1 and TRBJ2-4; 8 bases map to TRBD2. From germline, CDR1 is SGHRS and CDR2 YFSETQ. The CDR3 contains 15 residues. V trimming: 1 base; J trimming: 5 bases; junction bases outside the gene matches: 5. Here the CDR3 DNA reads TGCGCCAGCAGCTTGTGGGCTAGCGGGCAAAACATTCAGTACTTC. Protein: CASSLWASGQNIQYF.

This clonotype appeared a few times. The rearrangement uses TRBV30 and TRBJ1-1; TRBD1 aligns across 7 bases. Germline V CDR1 and CDR2: GTSNPN, SVGIG (reference sequence). With 0 bases clipped from V and 7 bases from J, the junction kept 2 bases outside the gene matches. This CDR3 has 12 residues. The CDR3: CAWSVWDSEAFF. The CDR3 DNA is TGTGCCTGGAGTGTTTGGGACAGTGAAGCTTTCTTT.

Only a few counts were recorded for this clonotype. V gene TRBV9 combines with J gene TRBJ2-6; D unclear. The V end was cut by 4 bases, the J end by 4 bases, with 15 bases between. This CDR3 spans 16 amino acids. Per germline, CDR1 SGDLS and CDR2 YYNGEE. CDR3 bases: TGTGCCAGCAGCTCCCCTCTCCCGGCGGGGGCCAACGTCCTGACTTTC. Amino acids: CASSSPLPAGANVLTF.